One and the same sample provided the 29 T cell receptor beta chains below, sequenced in a study of cytotoxic CD8 clonotypes in ibrutinib-treated CLL. Sequencing was performed with immunoSEQ multiplex PCR; in TCRdb, only in-frame clones are kept and a portion is missing. This table has about 300,000 clones, roughly 76% appearing once. This specimen was PBMCs, taken at disease progression, from a patient treated with ibrutinib. The receptors were gathered from a human donor with chronic lymphocytic leukemia.

In nucleotides, the CDR3 is TGTGCCAGCAGCCGTACCAGGGCGGGCGAGCAGTACTTC. Translating it yields CASSRTRAGEQYF. The rearrangement links TRBV5-4 to TRBJ2-7; the D gene could be TRBD1 or TRBD2 (5 bases each). Trimming cost V 4 bases and J 6 bases, with 14 bases left between them. Germline-derived CDR1 and CDR2 are SGHNT and YYREEE (reference sequence). This CDR3 comprises 13 residues.

This clone was seen only a few times. V is TRBV6-5 and J is TRBJ2-7; TRBD1 aligns across 8 bases. CDR3 length: 15 residues. Germline CDR1 and CDR2: MNHEY and SVGAGI. J lost 0 bases, V lost 5 bases, and 6 bases had no gene match. CDR3 protein: CASSPQGASSYEQYF. CDR3 DNA: TGTGCCAGCAGTCCCCAGGGGGCCAGCTCCTACGAGCAGTACTTC.

This chain joins TRBV4-1 and TRBJ2-7; 7 nucleotides line up with TRBD1. V shed 0 bases and J 3 bases; nucleotides not matched to a gene: 8. CDR3 length: 16 amino acids. CDR1 MGHRA and CDR2 YSYEKL come from the germline V gene. Here the CDR3 reads CASSQDRRGPYYEQYF. Here the CDR3 DNA reads TGCGCCAGCAGCCAAGATAGAAGGGGGCCATACTACGAGCAGTACTTC.

This clone was counted between two and nine times. The chain recombines TRBV4-2 with TRBJ1-5, with D hard to call. V was clipped by 1 base and J by 7 bases, with 14 bases between them. This CDR3 region has 15 residues. Germline V gene data show CDR1 as LGHNA and CDR2 as YNFKEQ. The CDR3 is CASSQAREGGQPQHF. The CDR3 coding sequence is TGTGCCAGCAGCCAAGCGCGGGAGGGCGGGCAGCCCCAGCATTTT.

This clone occurred once. This sample includes further DNA sequences coding for the same CDR3. J is TRBJ1-2 and V is TRBV19; no reliable D call. The CDR3 has 12 residues. Germline assignment: CDR1 LNHDA and CDR2 SQIVND (reference sequence). Trimming took off 3 bases at V and 7 bases at J, with 9 bases between the two ends. The CDR3 sequence: CASSIRGGGYTF. The CDR3 bases are TGTGCCAGTAGTATCCGGGGTGGTGGCTACACCTTC.

The rearrangement uses TRBV4-1 and TRBJ2-7; a weak D match, TRBD1 (6 bases). CDR3 size: 15 residues. The V gene's germline CDR1 is MGHRA and CDR2 YSYEKL. V was trimmed by 3 bases and J by 3 bases, leaving 15 bases between them. The CDR3 coding sequence is TGCGCCAGCAGCCATTGGGGGCTGCGAGGCTACGAGCAGTACTTC. As protein: CASSHWGLRGYEQYF.

The V call is TRBV29-1, the J call TRBJ1-1; 8 bases are a match to TRBD1. This CDR3 spans 16 amino acids. V dropped 0 bases and J dropped 0; count of bases not matched to a gene: 6. Germline V lookup: CDR1 SQVTM, CDR2 ANQGSEA. CDR3 protein: CSVEDQGTGLNTEAFF. CDR3 DNA sequence: TGCAGCGTTGAAGATCAGGGGACAGGTTTGAACACTGAAGCTTTCTTT.

The V gene is TRBV19, the J gene TRBJ1-5, with TRBD1 as a possible D gene (5 bases). The CDR3 has 14 amino acids. Trimming took 4 bases from V and 2 from J, leaving 9 bases between them. Germline V gene lookup returns CDR1 LNHDA and CDR2 SQIVND (reference sequence). Here the CDR3 DNA reads TGTGCCAGTAGTACGGGGCCTGGCAATCAGCCCCAGCATTTT. It translates to CASSTGPGNQPQHF. The full variable domain, completed using reference TRBV19 and TRBJ1-5, is DGGITQSPKYLFRKEGQNVTLSCEQNLNHDAMYWYRQDPGQGLRLIYYSQIVNDFQKGDIAEGYSVSREKKESFPLTVTSAQKNPTAFYLCASSTGPGNQPQHFGDGTRLSIL.

This clone was seen a single time. V is TRBV5-4 and J is TRBJ2-3; possible D gene TRBD1, 7 bases. The CDR3 is made up of 16 amino acids. Trimming removed 4 bases at V and 3 bases at J, with 18 bases between. Germline CDR1 is SGHNT and CDR2 is YYREEE (reference sequence). The CDR3 sequence is CASSLQGGGLTDTQYF. The CDR3 DNA reads as TGTGCCAGCAGCCTCCAGGGGGGAGGTTTGACAGATACGCAGTATTTT.

The chain is built from TRBV13 and TRBJ1-1; 8 bases align to TRBD1. The CDR3 is made up of 18 amino acids. Germline CDR1 is PRHDT and CDR2 is FYEKMQ (reference sequence). The trim removed 4 bases at V and 2 bases at J, leaving 15 bases unmatched. The CDR3 spells CASSSRRTGLSKNTEAFF. In nucleotides, the CDR3 is TGTGCCAGCAGCTCCCGACGGACAGGGTTAAGTAAAAACACTGAAGCTTTCTTT.

The chain uses TRBV19 and TRBJ1-6; weak D call: TRBD1 (5 bases). CDR1 is LNHDA, CDR2 SQIVND, per germline (reference sequence). Between the trimmed V and J ends, which lost 5 bases and 2 bases, there was a span of 10 bases. The CDR3 sequence is 15 residues long. The CDR3 protein is CASSLGVTYNSPLHF. The DNA for the CDR3 is TGTGCCAGTAGTTTAGGGGTCACCTATAATTCACCCCTCCACTTT.

A few counts support this clone. The chain is built from TRBV18 and TRBJ2-3, with 7 bases aligning to TRBD1. J was trimmed by 3 bases and V by 1 base; bases with no gene match: 7. This CDR3 contains 16 residues. Germline assignment: CDR1 KGHSH and CDR2 LQKENI. CDR3 coding DNA: TGTGCCAGCTCACCACTACAGGGGAGTTCGACAGATACGCAGTATTTT. It translates to CASSPLQGSSTDTQYF.

The V call is TRBV6-1, the J call TRBJ2-3; TRBD1 is a possible D gene (6 bases). V shed 1 base and J shed 4 bases, with 12 bases lying between them. The germline CDR1 and CDR2 sequences are MNHNS and SASEGT. This CDR3 comprises 15 residues. This CDR3 is CASSEEGVGADTQYF. CDR3 nucleotide sequence: TGTGCCAGCAGTGAAGAGGGGGTTGGGGCAGATACGCAGTATTTT.

This rearrangement joins TRBV6-5 to TRBJ2-1, with D maybe TRBD1 (5 bases). The ends were cut back, 6 bases at V and 7 bases at J, with 13 bases in the middle. Germline assignment: CDR1 MNHEY and CDR2 SVGAGI. The CDR3 length is 13 residues. The CDR3 nucleotides are TGTGCCAGCAGCCAGACAGTTTCTAATGAGCAGTTCTTC. This encodes CASSQTVSNEQFF.

Remarks on this clone: This same CDR3 is encoded by further DNA sequences in the sample. V and J are TRBV7-9 and TRBJ2-3; D perhaps matches TRBD1 (5 bases). CDR3 length equals 15 residues. The V gene's germline CDR1 is SEHNR and CDR2 FQNEAQ (reference sequence). V lost 2 bases and J 2 bases, leaving 11 bases between the germline ends. The CDR3 loop reads CASSLRGAVTDTQYF. CDR3 bases: TGTGCCAGCAGCTTACGTGGGGCGGTCACAGATACGCAGTATTTT.

This clone was recorded a few times. The chain has TRBV4-2 and TRBJ1-5; 9 bases agree with TRBD1. The V gene end was trimmed by 4 bases and the J gene end by 7 bases; junction bases not matched to a gene: 14. This CDR3 region has 17 residues. Germline CDR1 LGHNA, CDR2 YNFKEQ. CDR3 sequence (DNA): TGTGCCAGCAGCCGCGGACAGGGGCCGGGTTTAGTCCAGCCCCAGCATTTT. It codes for CASSRGQGPGLVQPQHF.

The rearrangement uses TRBV11-2 and TRBJ1-3; D not resolved. CDR3 size: 15 residues. The germline V gene encodes CDR1 SGHAT and CDR2 FQNNGV. With 5 bases removed from V and 0 bases from J, the gap between germline ends came to 11 bases. This chain's CDR3 is CASSAERGSGNTIYF. In DNA form, the CDR3 reads TGTGCCAGCAGCGCCGAGAGAGGCTCTGGAAACACCATATATTTT.

The chain has TRBV5-5 and TRBJ1-2, with a possible D match to TRBD1 (5 bases). Germline loops: CDR1 SGHKS, CDR2 YYEKEE (reference sequence). V was clipped by 3 bases and J by 11 bases, with 14 bases between them. CDR3 size: 12 residues. The CDR3 here is CASSSGMDWYTF. The CDR3 DNA is TGTGCCAGCAGCTCAGGGATGGATTGGTACACCTTC.

J is TRBJ2-3 and V is TRBV4-2; 9 nucleotides align to TRBD2. CDR1 is LGHNA, CDR2 YNFKEQ, per germline. The CDR3 is made up of 14 amino acids. Losses at the gene ends were 6 bases for V and 6 bases for J; bases not matched to a gene: 7. The CDR3 loop reads CASRTAGGPDTQYF. CDR3 bases: TGTGCCAGCAGGACTGCGGGGGGGCCGGATACGCAGTATTTT.

V is TRBV7-3 and J is TRBJ2-2, with 7 bases identical to TRBD2. The CDR3 sequence is 18 residues long. J was trimmed by 2 bases and V by 1 base; bases with no gene match: 10. The germline V gene encodes CDR1 SGHTA and CDR2 FQGTGA. This CDR3 is CASSLMPFAGANTGELFF. The CDR3 DNA reads as TGTGCCAGCAGCTTAATGCCCTTTGCGGGAGCAAACACCGGGGAGCTGTTTTTT.

This clone appeared a few times. This chain joins TRBV28 and TRBJ2-1, with 13 bases identical to TRBD2. The CDR3 extends over 16 amino acids. Germline V gives CDR1 MDHEN, CDR2 SYDVKM. J gave up 3 bases and V 2 bases, and 1 base lay outside the gene matches. The DNA for the CDR3 is TGTGCCAGCAGTTTAGGACTAGCGGGAGTCTACAATGAGCAGTTCTTC. It codes for CASSLGLAGVYNEQFF.

The chain has TRBV5-1 and TRBJ1-2; 8 bases line up with TRBD1. Germline CDR1 reads SGHRS; CDR2 reads YFSETQ. V lost 3 bases and J lost 3; bases outside the gene matches: 4. The CDR3 length is 14 residues. The CDR3 DNA sequence: TGCGCCAGCAGCTGGGACAGGCCATACTATGGCTACACCTTC. It translates to CASSWDRPYYGYTF.

The rearrangement joins TRBV9 to TRBJ1-4; D may be TRBD1 (5 bases). V was pared by 0 bases and J by 8 bases, with 14 bases between. The CDR3 is 15 residues long. The germline gives CDR1 SGDLS, CDR2 YYNGEE. CDR3 residues: CASSVGRQGLEKLFF. In DNA form, the CDR3 reads TGTGCCAGCAGCGTAGGGCGGCAGGGACTGGAAAAACTGTTTTTT. The entire variable domain, with the rest obtained from reference TRBV9 and TRBJ1-4, is as follows: DSGVTQTPKHLITATGQRVTLRCSPRSGDLSVYWYQQSLDQGLQFLIQYYNGEERAKGNILERFSAQQFPDLHSELNLSSLELGDSALYFCASSVGRQGLEKLFFGSGTQLSVL.

This clone has a handful of counts. The chain recombines TRBV7-8 with TRBJ2-5; D is uncertain. Trimming removed 2 bases from V and 9 bases from J, with 4 bases in between. The CDR3 extends over 10 amino acids. Germline lookup yields CDR1 SGHVS and CDR2 FQNEAQ. The CDR3 here is CASSLQAQYF. Written as DNA, the CDR3 is TGTGCCAGCAGCTTACAGGCCCAGTACTTC.

The chain carries TRBV2 and TRBJ1-5; 12 bases are shared with TRBD1. CDR3 length equals 15 residues. With V trimmed by 5 bases and J by 4 bases, 3 bases remained unmatched. The germline CDR1 and CDR2 sequences are SNHLY and FYNNEI. The CDR3 region has the DNA TGTGCCAGCAGTCGGGACAGGGGGCCAAATCAGCCCCAGCATTTT. Its protein product is CASSRDRGPNQPQHF. Supplemented by reference TRBV2 and TRBJ1-5, the full variable domain reads EPEVTQTPSHQVTQMGQEVILRCVPISNHLYFYWYRQILGQKVEFLVSFYNNEISEKSEIFDDQFSVERPDGSNFTLKIRSTKLEDSAMYFCASSRDRGPNQPQHFGDGTRLSIL.

The chain carries TRBV4-3 and TRBJ2-7; D may be TRBD2 (5 bases). The V gene lost 0 bases and the J gene lost 2 bases, with 11 bases spanning the gap. CDR3 length equals 15 residues. Germline V gene lookup returns CDR1 LGHNA and CDR2 YSLEER. CDR3 region: CASSQDPGITYEQYF. CDR3 in DNA: TGCGCCAGCAGCCAAGATCCGGGGATAACCTACGAGCAGTACTTC.

For the CDR3, the DNA is TGTGCCAGCAGGGTGCAGGGGGTGGGTGAAAAACTGTTTTTT. It translates to CASRVQGVGEKLFF. The chain couples TRBV6-6 to TRBJ1-4, with TRBD1 matching 7 bases. Germline CDR1 reads MNHNY; CDR2 reads SVGAGI (reference sequence). The CDR3 loop spans 14 amino acids. J lost 7 bases, V lost 6 bases, and 8 bases had no gene match.

Here the CDR3 reads CASSPGPGAKNIQYF. CDR3 nucleotides: TGTGCCAGCTCACCAGGGCCAGGGGCCAAAAACATTCAGTACTTC. The chain uses TRBV18 and TRBJ2-4, with D maybe TRBD1 (5 bases). Germline lookup yields CDR1 KGHSH and CDR2 LQKENI. This CDR3 contains 15 residues. V lost 2 bases to trimming and J lost 1 base, with 9 bases between them.

This sequence joins TRBV5-6 and TRBJ1-3, with TRBD1 matching 7 bases. The CDR3 sequence is 16 residues long. CDR1 and CDR2 (germline): SGHDT, YYEEEE. V lost 2 bases to trimming and J lost 0 bases; unmatched junction nucleotides: 5. The CDR3 sequence: CASSLNRGISGNTIYF. The CDR3, as DNA: TGTGCCAGCAGCTTAAACAGGGGAATCTCTGGAAACACCATATATTTT.